Each of the 32 T cell receptor beta chains below was sequenced from the same sample in a study of CXCR3-negative and CXCR3-positive naive CD8 T cells. Through 5' RACE with UMI labels, the TRB cDNA libraries were prepared. Following a re-call of the 5' RACE reads, TCRdb has one entry per CDR3 protein and lacks DNA. The sample is made up of more than 45,000 distinct CDR3 sequences, and the top ten hold 14% to 15% of it. Sequencing used memory CD8+ T cells from blood. These receptor sequences come from a human donor in good health. Some clones in this sample may be carry-over from other donors' samples.

The chain links TRBV7-2 to TRBJ2-1; TCRdb's D call, TRBD1, is unchecked because there is no DNA. Per germline, CDR1 SGHTA and CDR2 FQGNSA. The CDR3 has 17 amino acids. The CDR3 loop is CASSLGPPGQGYNEQFF. The whole variable domain, filled in from reference TRBV7-2 and TRBJ2-1, reads GAGVSQSPSNKVTEKGKDVELRCDPISGHTALYWYRQSLGQGLEFLIYFQGNSAPDKSGLPSDRFSAERTGGSVSTLTIQRTQQEDSAVYLCASSLGPPGQGYNEQFFGPGTRLTVL.

CDR3 residues: CASSPAGDEQFF. The chain recombines TRBV10-1 with TRBJ2-1. Germline CDR1 and CDR2: WNHNN and SYGVQD (reference sequence). This CDR3 is built from 12 residues.

This chain connects TRBV6-4 to TRBJ2-3; the D call from TCRdb, TRBD1, cannot be confirmed without DNA. CDR3 size: 14 residues. CDR1 and CDR2 from the germline V gene are MRHNA and SNTAGT. CDR3 sequence: CASSAGTSTDTQYF.

The J gene is TRBJ2-5, the V gene TRBV28; TCRdb proposes TRBD1, but this gene call is untestable without DNA. The CDR3 length is 16 residues. Germline V CDR1 and CDR2: MDHEN, SYDVKM. The CDR3 sequence is CASSLYPTDPQETQYF.

The V gene is TRBV29-1, the J gene TRBJ1-2; TCRdb's assignment of TRBD1 cannot be checked, as there is no DNA. Germline V gene sequence: CDR1 SQVTM, CDR2 ANQGSEA. This CDR3 has 12 amino acids. The CDR3 here is CSVVGQDYGYTF.

The chain carries TRBV5-1 and TRBJ2-7; TCRdb proposes TRBD1, but this gene call is untestable without DNA. The CDR3 is 15 amino acids. Germline assignment: CDR1 SGHRS and CDR2 YFSETQ. This chain's CDR3 is CASSLPGQGSYEQYF.

The chain is built from TRBV29-1 and TRBJ1-1. Germline loops: CDR1 SQVTM, CDR2 ANQGSEA. This CDR3 spans 12 amino acids. The chain's CDR3 is CSVEQENTEAFF. The complete variable domain, with remaining parts taken from reference TRBV29-1 and TRBJ1-1, reads SAVISQKPSRDICQRGTSLTIQCQVDSQVTMMFWYRQQPGQSLTLIATANQGSEATYESGFVIDKFPISRPNLTFSTLTVSNMSPEDSSIYLCSVEQENTEAFFGQGTRLTVV.

The rearrangement uses TRBV6-2 or TRBV6-3 and TRBJ1-1; TCRdb calls TRBD1, which cannot be checked without DNA. Germline assignment: CDR1 MNHEY and CDR2 SVGEGT. The CDR3 consists of 12 residues. The CDR3 sequence: CASSPPPAEAFF.

V gene TRBV14 combines with J gene TRBJ2-3; lacking DNA, the TRBD1 call made by TCRdb goes unchecked. The CDR3 covers 13 residues. CDR1 is SGHDN and CDR2 is FVKESK in the germline V gene. CDR3 loop: CASSPGGADTQYF. Full variable domain (missing parts from reference TRBV14 and TRBJ2-3): EAGVTQFPSHSVIEKGQTVTLRCDPISGHDNLYWYRRVMGKEIKFLLHFVKESKQDESGMPNNRFLAERTGGTYSTLKVQPAELEDSGVYFCASSPGGADTQYFGPGTRLTVL.

This chain joins TRBV15 and TRBJ1-1. The CDR3 runs 12 residues. Germline loops: CDR1 LNHNV, CDR2 YYDKDF (reference sequence). CDR3: CATSTANGEAFF. Combining the CDR3 with reference TRBV15 and TRBJ1-1 gives the whole variable domain DAMVIQNPRYQVTQFGKPVTLSCSQTLNHNVMYWYQQKSSQAPKLLFHYYDKDFNNEADTPDNFQSRRPNTSFCFLDIRSPGLGDTAMYLCATSTANGEAFFGQGTRLTVV.

The J gene is TRBJ2-1, the V gene TRBV12-3 or TRBV12-4. This CDR3 contains 14 residues. The chain's CDR3 is CASSFNSEYNEQFF.

The V and J genes are TRBV10-3 and TRBJ2-2. The CDR3 has 11 amino acids. Germline CDR1 ENHRY, CDR2 SYGVKD. CDR3 loop: CAISERWELFF.

The chain uses TRBV29-1 and TRBJ1-2; TCRdb outputs TRBD1, but without DNA this stays unchecked. This CDR3 spans 13 amino acids. The germline CDR1 and CDR2 sequences are SQVTM and ANQGSEA. CDR3: CSVEGDLNYGYTF. The complete variable domain, with remaining parts taken from reference TRBV29-1 and TRBJ1-2, reads SAVISQKPSRDICQRGTSLTIQCQVDSQVTMMFWYRQQPGQSLTLIATANQGSEATYESGFVIDKFPISRPNLTFSTLTVSNMSPEDSSIYLCSVEGDLNYGYTFGSGTRLTVV.

This chain uses TRBV7-8 with TRBJ2-5; the D gene TCRdb calls, TRBD1, cannot be checked with no DNA. The CDR3 is 13 amino acids. The germline CDR1 and CDR2 sequences are SGHVS and FQNEAQ. The CDR3 loop reads CASSLQGWETQYF. The full variable domain, rest sourced from reference TRBV7-8 and TRBJ2-5, is GAGVSQSPRYKVAKRGQDVALRCDPISGHVSLFWYQQALGQGPEFLTYFQNEAQLDKSGLPSDRFFAERPEGSVSTLKIQRTQQEDSAVYLCASSLQGWETQYFGPGTRLLVL.

The chain uses TRBV6-5 and TRBJ1-5. The CDR3 extends over 18 amino acids. The germline V gene encodes CDR1 MNHEY and CDR2 SVGAGI. CDR3 in amino acids: CASSYSGTTRNSNQPQHF.

The chain is built from TRBV14 and TRBJ1-4; TCRdb calls TRBD1, which cannot be checked without DNA. CDR3 size: 17 residues. CDR1 is SGHDN, CDR2 FVKESK, per germline. CDR3 region: CASSQELGEDPSEKLFF.

CDR3 protein: CSVRDRAFTDTQYF. The genes are TRBV29-1 and TRBJ2-3; without DNA, the TCRdb call of TRBD1 cannot be checked. This CDR3 region has 14 residues. CDR1 SQVTM and CDR2 ANQGSEA come from the germline V gene.

The chain employs TRBV29-1 and TRBJ2-2; the TCRdb D gene call, TRBD1, has no DNA to confirm it. Per germline, CDR1 SQVTM and CDR2 ANQGSEA. This CDR3 comprises 15 residues. CDR3: CSVAGGRIDTGELFF.

V and J are TRBV15 and TRBJ1-6. Germline loops: CDR1 LNHNV, CDR2 YYDKDF (reference sequence). The CDR3 consists of 13 residues. The CDR3 reads CATSRDPLSPLHF.

The chain joins TRBV7-9 to TRBJ2-6; TCRdb lists TRBD2, though no DNA is available to test this call. The germline V gene has CDR1 SEHNR and CDR2 FQNEAQ (reference sequence). This CDR3 spans 18 amino acids. CDR3 protein: CASSLVGLTISGANVLTF.

V gene TRBV29-1 combines with J gene TRBJ1-6; TCRdb's D gene call, TRBD1, goes unchecked for lack of DNA. From germline, CDR1 is SQVTM and CDR2 ANQGSEA. The CDR3 length is 11 residues. CDR3 loop: CRSRGDSPLHF.

The V gene is TRBV4-1, the J gene TRBJ1-1; TCRdb outputs TRBD1, but without DNA this stays unchecked. CDR1 and CDR2 (germline): MGHRA, YSYEKL. The CDR3 runs 13 residues. The CDR3 here is CASSHGGGTEAFF.

This sequence joins TRBV12-3 or TRBV12-4 and TRBJ2-5; TCRdb names TRBD2, which stays unverified in the absence of DNA. The CDR3 consists of 13 residues. The CDR3 protein is CASRGPVLETQYF.

The chain joins TRBV14 to TRBJ2-5; TCRdb returns TRBD1, unconfirmable since there is no DNA. CDR3 length: 14 amino acids. CDR1 and CDR2 (germline): SGHDN, FVKESK. CDR3 sequence reads: CASSQPGTQETQYF.

The J gene is TRBJ2-1, the V gene TRBV29-1. CDR1 is SQVTM, CDR2 ANQGSEA, per germline. This CDR3 spans 11 amino acids. Here the CDR3 reads CSVLIHNEQFF.

The chain uses TRBV28 and TRBJ2-7; without DNA, the TCRdb call of TRBD2 cannot be checked. Germline V CDR1 and CDR2: MDHEN, SYDVKM. CDR3 size: 16 residues. This CDR3 is CASSLVASGPPYEQYF.

The chain recombines TRBV29-1 with TRBJ2-3; lacking DNA, the TRBD2 call made by TCRdb goes unchecked. Germline V lookup: CDR1 SQVTM, CDR2 ANQGSEA. The CDR3 extends over 18 amino acids. The CDR3 sequence is CSVDGTSGGTSSTDTQYF.

V gene TRBV7-9 combines with J gene TRBJ2-5; TCRdb's D gene call, TRBD2, goes unchecked for lack of DNA. Germline V gene data show CDR1 as SEHNR and CDR2 as FQNEAQ (reference sequence). The CDR3 is 14 residues long. Here the CDR3 reads CASSWTVAGETQYF.

The rearrangement links TRBV12-3 or TRBV12-4 to TRBJ2-5. The CDR3 runs 14 residues. CDR3 amino acids: CASSQIGDQETQYF.

This chain links TRBV29-1 with TRBJ2-7; TCRdb gives TRBD1 as the D gene, but with no DNA this cannot be confirmed. Per germline, CDR1 SQVTM and CDR2 ANQGSEA. The CDR3 is made up of 13 amino acids. The CDR3 loop reads CSVDTQGSNEQYF.

This CDR3 reads CASTGTGPYEQYF. J is TRBJ2-7 and V is TRBV5-1; TCRdb proposes TRBD1, but this gene call is untestable without DNA. The CDR3 has 13 residues. Germline-derived CDR1 and CDR2 are SGHRS and YFSETQ. Based on the CDR3 plus reference TRBV5-1 and TRBJ2-7, the full variable domain is KAGVTQTPRYLIKTRGQQVTLSCSPISGHRSVSWYQQTPGQGLQFLFEYFSETQRNKGNFPGRFSGRQFSNSRSEMNVSTLELGDSALYLCASTGTGPYEQYFGPGTRLTVT.

The rearrangement links TRBV5-6 to TRBJ1-5. Germline V gene lookup returns CDR1 SGHDT and CDR2 YYEEEE. The CDR3 length is 12 residues. The CDR3: CASSFSNQPQHF.